Listed below are T cell receptor beta chains from one sample, sequenced in a study of immune evolution from preneoplasia to lung adenocarcinoma. Repertoires were generated with immunoSEQ multiplex PCR, while TCRdb's copy carries only in-frame clones and drops some. The sample contains under 7,500 clones, roughly 77% of which appear only once. Sequenced material: FFPE minimally invasive lung adenocarcinoma tissue. All receptors come from a person between 70 and 80 years old with lung adenocarcinoma. CDR3s include the opening cysteine and the closing phenylalanine or tryptophan. The D gene is left open where the match is weak. Only part of the rows carry a size: once, few, many, or a class if the clone is expanded.

>TRBV2|-|-|TRBJ1-5
CASSEWGQPQHF
TGTGCCAGCAGTGAATGGGGCCAGCCCCAGCATTTT
>TRBV28|TRBD2|-|TRBJ2-3
CASSSSTSGSTDTQYF
TGTGCCAGCAGCAGCTCCACTAGCGGTAGCACAGATACGCAGTATTTT
>TRBV5-1|TRBD1|-|TRBJ2-5
CASSLEGQGAETQYF
TGCGCCAGCAGCTTGGAAGGACAGGGGGCCGAGACCCAGTACTTC
>TRBV19|-|once|TRBJ2-7
CASENTDTYEQYF
TGTGCCAGCGAAAATACGGATACCTACGAGCAGTACTTC
>TRBV7-2|TRBD1|-|TRBJ1-3
CASSSAGGNTIYF
TGTGCCAGCAGCTCTGCAGGGGGGAACACCATATATTTT
>TRBV7-8|TRBD2|-|TRBJ2-1
CASTLGVPGGAYNEQFF
TGTGCCAGCACCTTAGGGGTCCCCGGGGGGGCTTACAATGAGCAGTTCTTC
>TRBV6-1|-|-|TRBJ2-7
CASSVGREQYF
TGTGCCAGCAGTGTGGGTCGCGAGCAGTACTTC
>TRBV30|-|-|TRBJ2-4
CAWSALPLAKNIQYF
TGTGCCTGGAGTGCCCTCCCGTTAGCCAAAAACATTCAGTACTTC
>TRBV4-3|-|-|TRBJ2-7
CASSQDRGTEQYF
TGCGCCAGCAGCCAAGATCGAGGGACCGAGCAGTACTTC
>TRBV29-1|TRBD1|-|TRBJ2-2
CSARQGTGELFF
TGCAGCGCGAGACAGGGGACCGGGGAGCTGTTTTTT